This entry features one T cell receptor beta chain sequence. With a J-beta primer mix and a sample-barcoded 5' primer, a second PCR ran roughly 6 to 12 cycles. TCRdb independently ran MiXCR on the 5' RACE reads; one entry per CDR3 protein. The sample contains hundreds of thousands of distinct CDR3 sequences, roughly 48% of which appear only once. The CDR3 runs 14 residues. Per germline, CDR1 DFQATT and CDR2 SNEGSKA (reference sequence). Trimming cost V 1 base and J 1 base, with 8 bases left between them. This sample is drawn from a study of blood T cells in healthy people across ages. The TCR originated in an elderly man in good health. V and J are TRBV20-1 and TRBJ2-1, with D possibly TRBD1 on 6 matching bases. Sequenced: blood. In nucleotides, the CDR3 is TGCAGTGCTAGAGTGAGGGGGTCCTACAATGAGCAGTTCTTC. Amino acids: CSARVRGSYNEQFF.